This TCR beta chain originates from a study of T-cell reconstitution after alpha-beta-depleted transplantation in children (dated by TCRdb to about 2016). Looking at the study overall: Using TCR repertoire profiling, the study followed T-cell immune reconstitution in a quantitative way in children after TCRalphabeta/CD19-depleted allogeneic hematopoietic cell transplantation.

Library construction relied on PCR. Sequencing relied on an Illumina HiSeq 2500. TCR libraries were prepared with molecular barcoding, using unique molecular identifiers to normalize TCRbeta repertoire quantification. TCRdb cleaned the public reads at Q25 with fastp, built clones with MiXCR and kept in-frame beta chains. Rows merge per CDR3 protein into single entries with the most common DNA and genes. The sample yields some 490,000 distinct CDR3 sequences; approximately 12% were counted once. Around 5.8% of the sample rests with the top ten. The CDR3 measures 14 amino acids from cysteine to phenylalanine. The DNA shown is the 42-base CDR3, in frame from base 1. V is shortened by 2 bases, J by 1 base, and the region joining them spans 12 bases. CDR1 and CDR2 are read off the germline V gene (reference sequence) as DFQATT and SNEGSKA. Concerning this clonotype: It lacks a known antigen. Within one base of it there is no much larger clone, and no base qualities were kept.

The rearrangement combines TRBV20-1 with TRBJ2-7, with the D gene not confidently named. Sequenced here: PBMCs from the stem cell graft donor, sampled from the stem cell graft. The sequence derives from a human donor who donated a stem cell graft to a child with combined immunodeficiency. The CDR3 amino acid sequence is: CSARSQLESYEQYF. The nucleotide sequence is TGCAGTGCTAGAAGCCAGCTTGAATCCTACGAGCAGTACTTC.